A single sample is the source of the 13 T cell receptor beta chains below, sequenced in a study of breast tumors, draining lymph nodes, adjacent tissues. TCRdb re-called the multiplex PCR reads with MiXCR, one entry per CDR3 protein. This table has some 250,000 distinct CDR3 sequences, 30% to 35% appearing once. Samples came from axillary lymph nodes draining the breast cancer. Sequenced material: axillary lymph node tissue. These TCRs come from a female donor with breast cancer. Some clones in this sample may be carry-over from other donors' samples.

The chain couples TRBV4-1 to TRBJ2-1, with a tentative D call TRBD1 (6 bases). This CDR3 comprises 16 residues. V lost 1 base, J lost 2 bases, and 12 bases lay in between. Per the germline V gene, CDR1 is MGHRA and CDR2 is YSYEKL. The CDR3, as DNA: TGCGCCAGCAGCCAAGGATTACGGACAGCCTACAATGAGCAGTTCTTC. Protein product: CASSQGLRTAYNEQFF.

To note about this clonotype: This may be a read error: a much more frequent sequence differs by one nucleotide. The gene calls are TRBV28 and TRBJ2-7, with 8 positions matching TRBD2. The CDR3 covers 13 residues. CDR1 MDHEN and CDR2 SYDVKM come from the germline V gene. The CDR3 DNA follows: TGTGCCAGCAGACCGGGCGGGAGGTACGAGCGGTACTTC. It translates to CASRPGGRYERYF.

In its sample, this clonotype was seen many times. J is TRBJ1-5 and V is TRBV24-1, with TRBD1 matching over 7 bases. The germline CDR1 and CDR2 sequences are KGHDR and SFDVKD. The CDR3 runs to 16 residues. J was trimmed by 0 bases and V by 3 bases; bases with no gene match: 4. CDR3 residues: CATSDHRGPSNQPQHF. CDR3 nucleotide sequence: TGTGCCACCAGTGATCACAGGGGACCTAGCAATCAGCCCCAGCATTTT.

This clonotype appeared a few times. This may be a read error: a much more frequent sequence differs by one nucleotide. The V gene is TRBV7-3, the J gene TRBJ1-2; perhaps TRBD1 as D (5 bases). There are 15 residues in the CDR3. The germline V gene has CDR1 SGHTA and CDR2 FQGTGA. CDR3 sequence reads: CASSLTGRGNYGYPF. The CDR3 DNA is TGTGCCAGCAGCTTAACGGGACGGGGTAACTATGGCTACCCCTTC. Based on the CDR3 plus reference TRBV7-3 and TRBJ1-2, the full variable domain is GAGVSQTPSNKVTEKGKYVELRCDPISGHTALYWYRQSLGQGPEFLIYFQGTGAADDSGLPNDRFFAVRPEGSVSTLKIQRTERGDSAVYLCASSLTGRGNYGYPFGSGTRLTVV.

In its sample, this clonotype was seen many times. The rearrangement links TRBV2 to TRBJ2-5, with D perhaps given as TRBD1 or TRBD2 (5 bases each). The CDR3 is 15 residues long. V was clipped by 6 bases and J by 1 base, with 15 bases between them. Germline CDR1 and CDR2: SNHLY and FYNNEI. This CDR3 reads CASRSGTRVQETQYF. The CDR3 DNA follows: TGTGCCAGCAGGTCCGGGACGCGGGTCCAAGAGACCCAGTACTTC. Combining the CDR3 with reference TRBV2 and TRBJ2-5 gives the whole variable domain EPEVTQTPSHQVTQMGQEVILRCVPISNHLYFYWYRQILGQKVEFLVSFYNNEISEKSEIFDDQFSVERPDGSNFTLKIRSTKLEDSAMYFCASRSGTRVQETQYFGPGTRLLVL.

This clonotype has a count of ten or more. The rearrangement links TRBV7-9 to TRBJ2-5, with 14 bases aligning to TRBD2. The CDR3 loop spans 16 amino acids. The V segment lost 5 bases and the J segment 7 bases; nucleotides outside the gene matches: 9. Looked up from germline, CDR1 is SEHNR and CDR2 is FQNEAQ (reference sequence). The CDR3 region has the DNA TGTGCCAGCAGCCCCGGACTAGCGGGAGGAGGTGGGACCCAGTACTTC. It specifies CASSPGLAGGGGTQYF.

This sequence joins TRBV27 and TRBJ2-7, with D maybe TRBD1 (6 bases). Germline V gene lookup returns CDR1 MNHEY and CDR2 SMNVEV (reference sequence). V was cut by 4 bases and J by 5 bases, with 12 bases left in between. The CDR3 loop spans 13 amino acids. The CDR3 reads CASSYRVTHEQYF. The CDR3 nucleotides read TGTGCCAGCAGTTACAGGGTTACGCACGAGCAGTACTTC.

In this sample, this clonotype turned up many times. The V gene is TRBV6-5, the J gene TRBJ2-1, with TRBD2 matching 8 bases. V trimming: 4 bases; J trimming: 11 bases; junction bases outside the gene matches: 13. There are 15 residues in the CDR3. Germline loops: CDR1 MNHEY, CDR2 SVGAGI. The DNA for the CDR3 is TGTGCCAGCAGTTCCACCGGGGGTAGCGGGACCAAGCAGTTCTTC. Translated, it gives CASSSTGGSGTKQFF.

The chain recombines TRBV9 with TRBJ2-5; 15 bases are a match to TRBD2. Germline trimming cut 4 bases from V and 3 bases from J; bases unmatched to any gene: 4. CDR1 and CDR2 (germline): SGDLS, YYNGEE. This CDR3 spans 16 amino acids. Written as DNA, the CDR3 is TGTGCCAGCAGCCCGGGACTAGCGGGGGGTGAAGAGACCCAGTACTTC. Amino acids: CASSPGLAGGEETQYF.

In this sample, this clonotype turned up a few times. For the CDR3, the DNA is TGTGCCAGCAGCTTAGCGGGACCCCTCCACTTT. Translating it yields CASSLAGPLHF. V usage is TRBV5-5 and J usage is TRBJ1-6; no clear D gene. V was trimmed by 2 bases and J by 12 bases, leaving 6 bases between them. From germline, CDR1 is SGHKS and CDR2 YYEKEE (reference sequence). The CDR3 runs 11 residues.

The V call is TRBV2, the J call TRBJ1-1; a possible D gene is TRBD1 (6 bases). Germline V CDR1 and CDR2: SNHLY, FYNNEI. The CDR3 covers 14 residues. Between the trimmed V and J ends, which lost 7 bases and 1 base, there was a span of 13 bases. The CDR3: CASIIRGQNTEAFF. In DNA form, the CDR3 reads TGTGCCAGCATCATCAGGGGCCAGAACACTGAAGCTTTCTTT.

This clonotype was seen more than once but under ten times. The genes are TRBV28 and TRBJ2-1, with TRBD2 as a possible D gene (5 bases). The V end lost 2 bases, the J end lost 7 bases, and 15 bases lay between the germline ends. The CDR3 extends over 15 amino acids. In germline, CDR1 is MDHEN, CDR2 SYDVKM. The CDR3 nucleotides read TGTGCCAGCAGTTTAATTATCGGGGAAAGGAATGAGCAGTTCTTC. Amino acids: CASSLIIGERNEQFF.

This clonotype was seen repeatedly, ten times or more. This chain uses TRBV20-1 with TRBJ2-7, with TRBD2 identical over 11 bases. The V gene end was trimmed by 6 bases and the J gene end by 7 bases; junction bases not matched to a gene: 26. The CDR3 totals 19 residues. Germline lookup yields CDR1 DFQATT and CDR2 SNEGSKA (reference sequence). CDR3 protein: CSAHVGNTSGSPARKEQYF. CDR3 DNA: TGCAGTGCCCACGTGGGAAATACTAGCGGGAGTCCGGCCAGGAAGGAGCAGTACTTC.